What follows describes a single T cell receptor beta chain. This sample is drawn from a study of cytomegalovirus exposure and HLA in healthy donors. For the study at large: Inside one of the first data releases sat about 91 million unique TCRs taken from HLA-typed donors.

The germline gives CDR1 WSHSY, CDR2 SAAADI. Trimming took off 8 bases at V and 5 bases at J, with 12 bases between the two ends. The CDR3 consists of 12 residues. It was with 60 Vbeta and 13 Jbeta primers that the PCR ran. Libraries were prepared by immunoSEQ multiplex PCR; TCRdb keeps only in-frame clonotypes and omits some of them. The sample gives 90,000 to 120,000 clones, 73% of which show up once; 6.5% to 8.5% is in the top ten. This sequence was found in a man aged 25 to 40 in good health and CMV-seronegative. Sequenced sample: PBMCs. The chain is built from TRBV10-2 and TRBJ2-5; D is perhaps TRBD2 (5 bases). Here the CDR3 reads CASGERVETQYF. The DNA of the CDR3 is TGCGCCAGCGGGGAGAGGGTGGAGACCCAGTACTTC.